The 15 T cell receptor beta chains presented below share a single source sample, sequenced in a study of cytomegalovirus exposure and HLA in healthy donors. PCR involved 60 Vbeta and 13 Jbeta primers. Some clones are missing from TCRdb's copy, which holds only in-frame ones; the method was immunoSEQ multiplex PCR. This sample has some 66,000 clones, with approximately 75% found just once. The sample comprised PBMCs. The receptors shown here come from a man in his sixties in good health and CMV-seropositive.

This clone was seen a handful of times. The chain uses TRBV5-6 and TRBJ2-1; 9 nucleotides agree with TRBD1. The J segment lost 5 bases and the V segment lost 2 bases, leaving 2 bases of the junction unmatched. Germline CDR1 SGHDT, CDR2 YYEEEE. The CDR3 totals 14 residues. CDR3 DNA sequence: TGTGCCAGCAGCTTACAGGGGGCGGACAATGAGCAGTTCTTC. Protein: CASSLQGADNEQFF.

J is TRBJ2-7 and V is TRBV29-1; TRBD1 matches 7 bases. With 4 bases clipped from V and 0 bases from J, the junction kept 3 bases outside the gene matches. In germline, CDR1 is SQVTM, CDR2 ANQGSEA. The CDR3 runs 13 residues. CDR3 DNA sequence: TGCAGCGTTGGAGGGACAGACTCCTACGAGCAGTACTTC. Its protein is CSVGGTDSYEQYF.

The chain carries TRBV9 and TRBJ2-1, with TRBD2 identical over 8 bases. With 0 bases clipped from V and 3 bases from J, the junction kept 2 bases outside the gene matches. Germline V gene sequence: CDR1 SGDLS, CDR2 YYNGEE. The CDR3 loop spans 15 amino acids. CDR3 sequence reads: CASSVGLAGYNEQFF. CDR3 sequence (DNA): TGTGCCAGCAGCGTAGGGCTAGCGGGCTACAATGAGCAGTTCTTC.

The CDR3 coding sequence is TGCGCCAGCAGTCGCCAAGGACAGGGGACTGGAAACACCATATATTTT. It codes for CASSRQGQGTGNTIYF. This chain links TRBV4-1 with TRBJ1-3; 9 bases fit TRBD1. Germline V gene data show CDR1 as MGHRA and CDR2 as YSYEKL. The CDR3 loop spans 16 amino acids. Trimming removed 6 bases from V and 2 bases from J; junction bases left unmatched: 8.

The chain joins TRBV23-1 to TRBJ1-2, with D possibly matching TRBD1 (5 bases). TRBV23-1 qualifies as an ORF whose function is uncertain. CDR3 length: 13 residues. Trimming took 3 bases from V and 5 from J, leaving 10 bases between them. The DNA of the CDR3 is TGCGCCAGCAGTCAGGACACCTTTTATGGCTACACCTTC. This translates into CASSQDTFYGYTF.

The rearrangement uses TRBV13 and TRBJ2-3, with D possibly TRBD1 on 6 matching bases. This CDR3 is 11 amino acids long. V lost 7 bases, J lost 6 bases, and 8 bases lay in between. In germline, CDR1 is PRHDT, CDR2 FYEKMQ (reference sequence). CDR3 bases: TGTGCCAGCACGAGGGGGGATACGCAGTATTTT. It is translated as CASTRGDTQYF.

The chain combines TRBV11-3 with TRBJ2-3, with TRBD2 matching 7 bases. The germline V gene has CDR1 SGHNT and CDR2 YENEEA. The CDR3 runs 14 residues. Losses at the gene ends were 1 base for V and 6 bases for J; bases not matched to a gene: 4. The CDR3 DNA sequence: TGTGCCAGCAGCTTAGGGGACTACCGGGATACGCAGTATTTT. Translated: CASSLGDYRDTQYF.

This chain uses TRBV29-1 with TRBJ1-4; 7 bases agree with TRBD1. The trim removed 5 bases at V and 8 bases at J, leaving 8 bases unmatched. From germline, CDR1 is SQVTM and CDR2 ANQGSEA. The CDR3 totals 13 residues. As DNA, the CDR3 is TGCAGCGTTTTTGACAGGGTAAACGAAAAACTGTTTTTT. Amino acid sequence: CSVFDRVNEKLFF.

This clone came up once. The gene calls are TRBV11-2 and TRBJ2-7; D possibly corresponds to TRBD1 (6 bases). Trimming cost V 5 bases and J 3 bases, with 14 bases left between them. This CDR3 spans 14 amino acids. In germline, CDR1 is SGHAT, CDR2 FQNNGV. CDR3 DNA sequence: TGTGCCAGCAGCCCAGGGGCAGGCCTCTACGAGCAGTACTTC. Protein sequence: CASSPGAGLYEQYF. Together with reference TRBV11-2 and TRBJ2-7, the CDR3 gives the full variable domain: EAGVAQSPRYKIIEKRQSVAFWCNPISGHATLYWYQQILGQGPKLLIQFQNNGVVDDSQLPKDRFSAERLKGVDSTLKIQPAKLEDSAVYLCASSPGAGLYEQYFGPGTRLTVT.

This chain uses TRBV5-6 with TRBJ1-1; D is perhaps TRBD1 (6 bases). Trimming took 5 bases from V and 7 from J, leaving 9 bases between them. The CDR3 contains 11 residues. Germline V gives CDR1 SGHDT, CDR2 YYEEEE. CDR3 nucleotide sequence: TGTGCCAGCAGACGACAGGATGAAGCTTTCTTT. Its protein product is CASRRQDEAFF. Combining the CDR3 with reference TRBV5-6 and TRBJ1-1 gives the whole variable domain DAGVTQSPTHLIKTRGQQVTLRCSPKSGHDTVSWYQQALGQGPQFIFQYYEEEERQRGNFPDRFSGHQFPNYSSELNVNALLLGDSALYLCASRRQDEAFFGQGTRLTVV.

The chain links TRBV6-5 to TRBJ1-1, with D uncertain. Trimming pared 0 bases from V and 5 bases from J, leaving 10 bases between. Germline CDR1 and CDR2: MNHEY and SVGAGI. There are 14 residues in the CDR3. CDR3 in DNA: TGTGCCAGCAGTTACTCTTTCAGCGCGACTGAAGCTTTCTTT. Its protein is CASSYSFSATEAFF.

V usage is TRBV6-6 and J usage is TRBJ1-4; D gene unclear. This CDR3 is built from 15 residues. The germline V gene has CDR1 MNHNY and CDR2 SVGAGI (reference sequence). The V end lost 7 bases, the J end lost 3 bases, and 15 bases lay between the germline ends. CDR3 sequence (DNA): TGTGCCAGCACTTCGTCGTTACAGCCTAATGAAAAACTGTTTTTT. Translated: CASTSSLQPNEKLFF.

This chain uses TRBV5-6 with TRBJ2-5, with D unclear. Germline lookup yields CDR1 SGHDT and CDR2 YYEEEE. CDR3 length: 15 amino acids. Between the trimmed V and J ends, which lost 0 bases and 0 bases, there was a span of 9 bases. CDR3 nucleotide sequence: TGTGCCAGCAGCTTGGGGGCTACTTACCAAGAGACCCAGTACTTC. This gives the protein CASSLGATYQETQYF.

CDR3 sequence: CASSQDTTSGSEQYF. The CDR3 DNA reads TGCGCCAGCAGCCAAGATACGACTAGCGGGAGCGAGCAGTACTTC. The J gene is TRBJ2-7, the V gene TRBV4-1; 12 positions agree with TRBD2. V shed 0 bases and J 6 bases; nucleotides not matched to a gene: 3. Germline CDR1 and CDR2: MGHRA and YSYEKL. The CDR3 is 15 residues long.

Points on this clone: Mismatch with germline at one junction end may stem from a read error. The chain uses TRBV6-5 and TRBJ2-5, with 7 bases lining up with TRBD2. Germline loops: CDR1 MNHEY, CDR2 SVGAGI. The CDR3 length is 14 residues. This CDR3 is CAGSPSSGPGTQYF. The CDR3 DNA follows: TGTGCCGGCAGTCCTTCTAGCGGCCCGGGGACCCAGTACTTC.